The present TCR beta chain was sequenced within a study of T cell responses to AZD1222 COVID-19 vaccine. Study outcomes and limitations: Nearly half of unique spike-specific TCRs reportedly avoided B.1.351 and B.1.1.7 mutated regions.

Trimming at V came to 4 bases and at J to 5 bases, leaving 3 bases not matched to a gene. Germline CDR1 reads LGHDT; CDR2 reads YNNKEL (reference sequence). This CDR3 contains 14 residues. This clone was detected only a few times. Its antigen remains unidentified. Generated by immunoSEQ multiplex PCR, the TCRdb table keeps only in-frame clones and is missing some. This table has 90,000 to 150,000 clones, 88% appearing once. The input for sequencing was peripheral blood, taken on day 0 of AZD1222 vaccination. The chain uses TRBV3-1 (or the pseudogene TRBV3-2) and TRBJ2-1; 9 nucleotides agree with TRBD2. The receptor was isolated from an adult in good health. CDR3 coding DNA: TGTGCCAGCAGCCTCGGGACTAGCAACAATGAGCAGTTCTTC. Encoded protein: CASSLGTSNNEQFF.